Following are 10 T cell receptor beta chains from one sample sequenced in a study of CD8 T cells in ankylosing spondylitis. Study-wide results and limits: One TCR beta motif, made up of under ten highly homologous variants, appeared characteristic of ankylosing spondylitis blood.

TCRdb analysed the 5' RACE reads with MiXCR anew, one entry per CDR3 protein. The sample includes fewer than 450,000 distinct CDR3 sequences, roughly 15% of them seen just once. No cognate antigen is known for these TCRs. Sequencing input: blood, either unsorted or a sorted T cell fraction (not recorded which). The receptors come from a male donor with ankylosing spondylitis.

The table lists this clonotype with a few counts. The V call is TRBV20-1, the J call TRBJ2-1; weak D call: TRBD2 (6 bases). This CDR3 contains 14 residues. Germline V gene sequence: CDR1 DFQATT, CDR2 SNEGSKA (reference sequence). CDR3: CSAKPAGSYNEQFF. CDR3 bases: TGCAGCGCGAAGCCGGCGGGATCCTACAATGAGCAGTTCTTC.

This clonotype was recorded at least ten times. The chain joins TRBV7-9 to TRBJ1-1; no definite D call. CDR1 and CDR2 (germline): SEHNR, FQNEAQ (reference sequence). With 5 bases removed from V and 1 base from J, the gap between germline ends came to 8 bases. The CDR3 is made up of 13 amino acids. CDR3 DNA sequence: TGTGCCAGCAGCCTAAACACGAACACTGAAGCTTTCTTT. Its translation: CASSLNTNTEAFF.

This clonotype was observed a handful of times. The chain links TRBV7-9 to TRBJ2-7, with D maybe TRBD2 (6 bases). V dropped 4 bases and J dropped 2 bases, with 18 bases sitting between them. CDR1 and CDR2 (germline): SEHNR, FQNEAQ (reference sequence). The CDR3 has 16 amino acids. CDR3 sequence: CASSSWRAGRTYEQYF. Written as DNA, the CDR3 is TGTGCCAGCAGCTCCTGGCGGGCGGGGCGGACCTACGAGCAGTACTTC.

The chain joins TRBV28 to TRBJ2-5, with D unresolved. Between the trimmed V and J ends, which lost 4 bases and 4 bases, there was a span of 13 bases. Germline CDR1 MDHEN, CDR2 SYDVKM. CDR3 length: 14 residues. The CDR3 region is CASSSSRHIETQYF. The DNA for the CDR3 is TGTGCCAGCAGTTCGTCCAGGCATATAGAGACCCAGTACTTC.

The chain carries TRBV7-9 and TRBJ2-5; the D gene is possibly TRBD1 (7 bases). Trimming took off 4 bases at V and 8 bases at J, with 17 bases between the two ends. From germline, CDR1 is SEHNR and CDR2 FQNEAQ (reference sequence). The CDR3 is 14 residues long. The CDR3 DNA follows: TGTGCCAGCAGCTCGACAGGGTCGGGAGATACCCAGTACTTC. Translating it yields CASSSTGSGDTQYF.

The chain joins TRBV20-1 to TRBJ2-3, with 11 nucleotides matching TRBD2. The CDR3 consists of 15 residues. Trimming at V came to 0 bases and at J to 5 bases, leaving 4 bases not matched to a gene. CDR1 is DFQATT, CDR2 SNEGSKA, per germline (reference sequence). The CDR3 DNA follows: TGCAGTGCTAGAGATCAGACTAGCGGGAAAGATACGCAGTATTTT. Translating gives CSARDQTSGKDTQYF.

The chain carries TRBV6-1 and TRBJ2-1; 11 bases align to TRBD2. Germline CDR1 and CDR2: MNHNS and SASEGT. Trimming took 6 bases from V and 8 from J; bases not matched to a gene: 6. The CDR3 runs 14 residues. The DNA of the CDR3 is TGTGCCAGCAGCCCAACTAGCGGGAGTGATGAGCAGTTCTTC. Amino acids: CASSPTSGSDEQFF.

V usage is TRBV6-2 or TRBV6-3 and J usage is TRBJ2-3; TRBD2 might be the D (5 bases). V was pared by 0 bases and J by 14 bases, with 12 bases between. This CDR3 region has 12 residues. Germline V gives CDR1 MNHEY, CDR2 SVGEGT. CDR3 DNA sequence: TGTGCCAGCAGTTACTCGAGGGCCCAGGTGTATTTT. It translates to CASSYSRAQVYF.

A few counts support this clonotype. The chain carries TRBV3-1 and TRBJ1-2; D is unresolved. CDR3 size: 13 residues. Per germline, CDR1 LGHDT and CDR2 YNNKEL (reference sequence). The ends were cut back, 3 bases at V and 5 bases at J, with 10 bases in the middle. The CDR3 DNA reads as TGTGCCAGCAGCCAGCAAGCCGCATATGGCTACACCTTC. As protein: CASSQQAAYGYTF.

This clonotype was counted a few times. This sequence joins TRBV6-1 and TRBJ1-2; D remains unclear. Germline V CDR1 and CDR2: MNHNS, SASEGT. Trimming left V 7 bases short and J 4 bases short, with 19 bases between. This CDR3 comprises 15 residues. The CDR3 loop is CASTQDSALGYGYTF. CDR3 bases: TGTGCCAGCACCCAGGACTCCGCTTTGGGCTATGGCTACACCTTC.